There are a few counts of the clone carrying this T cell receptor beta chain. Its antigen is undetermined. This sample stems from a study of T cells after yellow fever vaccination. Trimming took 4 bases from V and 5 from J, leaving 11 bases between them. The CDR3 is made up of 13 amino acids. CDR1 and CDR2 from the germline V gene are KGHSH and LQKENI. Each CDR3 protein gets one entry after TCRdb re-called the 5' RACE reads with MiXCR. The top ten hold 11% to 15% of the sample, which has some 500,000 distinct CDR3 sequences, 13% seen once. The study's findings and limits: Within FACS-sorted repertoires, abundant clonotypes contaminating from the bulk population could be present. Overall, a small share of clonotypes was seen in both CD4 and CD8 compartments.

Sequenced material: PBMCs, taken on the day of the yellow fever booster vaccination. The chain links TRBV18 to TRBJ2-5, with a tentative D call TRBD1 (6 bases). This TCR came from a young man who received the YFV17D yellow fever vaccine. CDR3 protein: CASSRNRVETQYF. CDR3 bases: TGTGCCAGCTCACGAAACAGGGTTGAGACCCAGTACTTC. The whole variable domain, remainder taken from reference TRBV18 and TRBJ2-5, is NAGVMQNPRHLVRRRGQEARLRCSPMKGHSHVYWYRQLPEEGLKFMVYLQKENIIDESGMPKERFSAEFPKEGPSILRIQQVVRGDSAAYFCASSRNRVETQYFGPGTRLLVL.